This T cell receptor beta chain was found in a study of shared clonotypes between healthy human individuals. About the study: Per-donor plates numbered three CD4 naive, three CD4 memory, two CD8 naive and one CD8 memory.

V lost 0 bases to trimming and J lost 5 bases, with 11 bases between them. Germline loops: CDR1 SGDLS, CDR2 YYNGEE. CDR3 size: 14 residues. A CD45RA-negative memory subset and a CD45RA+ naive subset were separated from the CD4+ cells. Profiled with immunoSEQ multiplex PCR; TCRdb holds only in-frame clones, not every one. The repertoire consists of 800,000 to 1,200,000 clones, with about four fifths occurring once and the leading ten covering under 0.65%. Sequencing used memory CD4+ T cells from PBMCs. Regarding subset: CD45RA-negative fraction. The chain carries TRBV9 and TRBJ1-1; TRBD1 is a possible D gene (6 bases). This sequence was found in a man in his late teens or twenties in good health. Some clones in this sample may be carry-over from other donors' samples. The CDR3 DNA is TGTGCCAGCAGCGTAGTGGAGGGGGTAACTGAAGCTTTCTTT. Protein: CASSVVEGVTEAFF.